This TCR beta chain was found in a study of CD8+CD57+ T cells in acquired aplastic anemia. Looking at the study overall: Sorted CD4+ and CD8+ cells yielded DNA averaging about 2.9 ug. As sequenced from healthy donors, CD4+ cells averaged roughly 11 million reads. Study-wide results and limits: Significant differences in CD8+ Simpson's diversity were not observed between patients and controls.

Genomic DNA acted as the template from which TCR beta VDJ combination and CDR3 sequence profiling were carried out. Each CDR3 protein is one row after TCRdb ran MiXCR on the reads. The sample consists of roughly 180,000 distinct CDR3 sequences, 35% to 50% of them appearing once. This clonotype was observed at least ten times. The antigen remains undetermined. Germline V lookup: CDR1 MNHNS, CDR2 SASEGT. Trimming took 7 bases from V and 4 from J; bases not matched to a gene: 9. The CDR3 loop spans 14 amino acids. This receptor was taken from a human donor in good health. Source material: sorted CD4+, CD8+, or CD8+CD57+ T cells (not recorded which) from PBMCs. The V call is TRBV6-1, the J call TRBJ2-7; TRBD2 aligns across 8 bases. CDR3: CASTTGLVDYEQYF. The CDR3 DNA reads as TGTGCCAGCACCACGGGACTAGTGGATTACGAGCAGTACTTC.